This entry features one TCR beta chain sequence. Its cognate antigen is unknown. This sample was taken from a study of lymphopenia after photon versus proton radiotherapy. Study-level results: After the lymphocyte nadir, photon-treated repertoires showed oligoclonal expansion, especially of CD8+ Temra cells.

TCRdb's copy holds only in-frame clones and misses some; the assay was immunoSEQ multiplex PCR. Among roughly 63,000 clones listed, about 81% were seen once. The germline CDR1 and CDR2 sequences are SGHVS and FQNEAQ. V was clipped by 0 bases and J by 11 bases, with 14 bases between them. The CDR3 has 15 amino acids. The chain is built from TRBV7-8 and TRBJ2-6; D may correspond to TRBD1 or TRBD2 (5 bases each). This TCR was recovered from a man in his 60s with pancreatic cancer. The sample in question was peripheral blood, obtained from a patient treated with proton-based radiotherapy. The CDR3 spells CASSLAGDGIDVLTF. The CDR3 DNA reads TGTGCCAGCAGCTTAGCGGGGGACGGCATAGACGTCCTGACTTTC.